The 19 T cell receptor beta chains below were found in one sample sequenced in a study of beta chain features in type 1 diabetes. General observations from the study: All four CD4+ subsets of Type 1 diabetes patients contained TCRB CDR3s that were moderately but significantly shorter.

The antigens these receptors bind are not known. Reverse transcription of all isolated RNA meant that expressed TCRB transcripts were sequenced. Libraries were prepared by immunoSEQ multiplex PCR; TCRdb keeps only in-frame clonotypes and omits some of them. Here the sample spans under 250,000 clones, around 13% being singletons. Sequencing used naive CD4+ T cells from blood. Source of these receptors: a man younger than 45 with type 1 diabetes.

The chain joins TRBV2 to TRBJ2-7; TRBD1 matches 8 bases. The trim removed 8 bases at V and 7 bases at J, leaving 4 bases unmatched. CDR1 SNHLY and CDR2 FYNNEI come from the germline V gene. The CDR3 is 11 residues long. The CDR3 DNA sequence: TGTGCCAGCTCCCGGGACAGGGAGCAGTACTTC. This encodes CASSRDREQYF.

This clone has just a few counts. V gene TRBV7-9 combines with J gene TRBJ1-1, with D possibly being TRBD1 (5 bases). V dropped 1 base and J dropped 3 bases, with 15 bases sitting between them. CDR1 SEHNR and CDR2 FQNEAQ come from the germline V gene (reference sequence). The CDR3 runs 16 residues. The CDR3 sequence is CASSLDRGGKDTEAFF. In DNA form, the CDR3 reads TGTGCCAGCAGCTTAGATCGGGGCGGGAAAGACACTGAAGCTTTCTTT.

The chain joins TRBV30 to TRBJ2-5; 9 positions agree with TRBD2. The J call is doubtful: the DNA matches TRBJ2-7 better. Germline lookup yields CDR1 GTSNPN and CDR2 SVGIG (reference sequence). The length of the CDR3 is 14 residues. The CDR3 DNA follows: TGTGCCTGGAGCCCAGCGGGAGGCCCCTACGAGCAGTACTTC. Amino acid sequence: CAWSPAGGPYEQYF.

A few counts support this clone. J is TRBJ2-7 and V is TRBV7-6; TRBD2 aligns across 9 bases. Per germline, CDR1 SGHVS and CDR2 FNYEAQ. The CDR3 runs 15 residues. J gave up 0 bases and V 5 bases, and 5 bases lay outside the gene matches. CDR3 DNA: TGTGCCAGCAGCCCGGGGACTAGCAGCTCCTACGAGCAGTACTTC. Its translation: CASSPGTSSSYEQYF. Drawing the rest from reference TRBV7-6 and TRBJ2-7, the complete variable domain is GAGVSQSPRYKVTKRGQDVALRCDPISGHVSLYWYRQALGQGPEFLTYFNYEAQQDKSGLPNDRFSAERPEGSISTLTIQRTEQRDSAMYRCASSPGTSSSYEQYFGPGTRLTVT.

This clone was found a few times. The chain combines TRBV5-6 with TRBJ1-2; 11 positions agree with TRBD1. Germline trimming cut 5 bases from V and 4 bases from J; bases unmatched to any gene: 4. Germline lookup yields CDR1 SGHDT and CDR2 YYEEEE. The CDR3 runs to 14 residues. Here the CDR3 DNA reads TGTGCCAGCAGACGGACAGGGGGCAGCTATGGCTACACCTTC. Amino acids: CASRRTGGSYGYTF.

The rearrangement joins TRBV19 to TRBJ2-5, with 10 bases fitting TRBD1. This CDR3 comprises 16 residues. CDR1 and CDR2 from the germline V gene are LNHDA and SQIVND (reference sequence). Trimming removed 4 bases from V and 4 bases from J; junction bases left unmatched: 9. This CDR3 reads CASSTDRDRGGETQYF. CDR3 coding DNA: TGTGCCAGTAGTACCGACCGGGACAGGGGTGGAGAGACCCAGTACTTC.

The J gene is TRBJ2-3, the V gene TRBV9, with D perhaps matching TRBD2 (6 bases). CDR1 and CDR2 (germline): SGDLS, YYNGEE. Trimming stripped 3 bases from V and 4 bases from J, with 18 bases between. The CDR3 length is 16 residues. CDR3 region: CASSARGTVLPDTQYF. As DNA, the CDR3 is TGTGCCAGCAGCGCCCGGGGGACCGTCCTCCCAGATACGCAGTATTTT. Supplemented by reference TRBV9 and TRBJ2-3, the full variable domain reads DSGVTQTPKHLITATGQRVTLRCSPRSGDLSVYWYQQSLDQGLQFLIQYYNGEERAKGNILERFSAQQFPDLHSELNLSSLELGDSALYFCASSARGTVLPDTQYFGPGTRLTVL.

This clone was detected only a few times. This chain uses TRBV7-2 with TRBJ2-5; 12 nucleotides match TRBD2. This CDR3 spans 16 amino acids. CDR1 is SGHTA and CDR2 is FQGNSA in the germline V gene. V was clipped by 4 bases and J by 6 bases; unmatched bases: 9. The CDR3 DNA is TGTGCCAGCAGCTCTCTAGCGGGAGGGTTAACAAAGACCCAGTACTTC. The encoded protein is CASSSLAGGLTKTQYF.

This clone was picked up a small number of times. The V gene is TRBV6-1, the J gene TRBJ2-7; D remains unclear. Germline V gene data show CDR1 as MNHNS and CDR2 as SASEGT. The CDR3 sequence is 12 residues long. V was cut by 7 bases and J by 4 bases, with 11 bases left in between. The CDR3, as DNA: TGTGCCAGCACTATTCTTTCGTACGAGCAGTACTTC. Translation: CASTILSYEQYF.

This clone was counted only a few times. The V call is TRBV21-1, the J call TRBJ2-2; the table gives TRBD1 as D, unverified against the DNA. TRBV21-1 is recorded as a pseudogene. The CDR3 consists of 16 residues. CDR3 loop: CASSKGCRENTGELFF. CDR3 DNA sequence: TGTGCCAGCAGCAAAGGCTGCAGGGAGAACACCGGGGAGCTGTTTTTT.

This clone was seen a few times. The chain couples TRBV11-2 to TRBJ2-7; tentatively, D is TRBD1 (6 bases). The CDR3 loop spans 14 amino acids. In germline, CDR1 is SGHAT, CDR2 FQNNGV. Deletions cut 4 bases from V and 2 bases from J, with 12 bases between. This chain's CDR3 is CASSWTGTTYEQYF. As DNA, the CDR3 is TGTGCCAGCAGCTGGACCGGGACAACCTACGAGCAGTACTTC.

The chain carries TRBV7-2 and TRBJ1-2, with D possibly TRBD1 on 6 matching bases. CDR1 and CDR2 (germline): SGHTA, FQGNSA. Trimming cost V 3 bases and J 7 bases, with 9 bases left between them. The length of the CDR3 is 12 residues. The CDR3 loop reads CASSFTGFGYTF. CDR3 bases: TGTGCCAGCAGCTTTACAGGGTTTGGCTACACCTTC.

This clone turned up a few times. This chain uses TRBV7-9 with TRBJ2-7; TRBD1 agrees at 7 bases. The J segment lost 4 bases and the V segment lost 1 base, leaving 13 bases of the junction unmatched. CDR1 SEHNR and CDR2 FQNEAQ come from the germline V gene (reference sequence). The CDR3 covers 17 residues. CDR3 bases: TGTGCCAGCAGCTTAGGAGGGGGACAGCTTGTCAAGTACGAGCAGTACTTC. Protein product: CASSLGGGQLVKYEQYF.

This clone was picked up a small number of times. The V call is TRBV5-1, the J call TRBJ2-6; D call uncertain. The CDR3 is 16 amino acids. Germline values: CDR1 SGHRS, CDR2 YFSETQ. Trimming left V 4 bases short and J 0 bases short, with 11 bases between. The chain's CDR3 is CASSRWANSGANVLTF. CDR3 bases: TGCGCCAGCAGCAGGTGGGCAAACTCTGGGGCCAACGTCCTGACTTTC.

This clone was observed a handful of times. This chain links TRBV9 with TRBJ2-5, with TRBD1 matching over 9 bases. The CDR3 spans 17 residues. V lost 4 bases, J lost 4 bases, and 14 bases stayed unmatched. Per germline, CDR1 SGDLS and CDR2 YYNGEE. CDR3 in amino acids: CASSPGQGMRVGETQYF. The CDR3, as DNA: TGTGCCAGCAGCCCGGGACAGGGAATGAGGGTCGGAGAGACCCAGTACTTC.

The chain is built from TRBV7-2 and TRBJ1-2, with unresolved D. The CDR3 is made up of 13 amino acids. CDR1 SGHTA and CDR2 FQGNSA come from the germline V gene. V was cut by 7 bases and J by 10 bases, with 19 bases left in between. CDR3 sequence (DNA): TGTGCCAGCACCCTACTATCTTTTACGGCCTACACCTTC. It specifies CASTLLSFTAYTF.

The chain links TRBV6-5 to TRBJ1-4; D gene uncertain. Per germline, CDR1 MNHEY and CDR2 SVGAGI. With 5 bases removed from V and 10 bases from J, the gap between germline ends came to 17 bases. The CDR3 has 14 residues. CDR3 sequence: CASSPSAVRGKLFF. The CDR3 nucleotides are TGTGCCAGCAGTCCCTCCGCCGTTCGAGGAAAACTGTTTTTT.

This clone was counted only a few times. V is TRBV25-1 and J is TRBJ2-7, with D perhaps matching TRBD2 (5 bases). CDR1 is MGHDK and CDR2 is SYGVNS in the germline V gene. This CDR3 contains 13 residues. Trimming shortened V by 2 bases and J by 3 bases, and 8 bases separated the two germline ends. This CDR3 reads CASSEEGLYEQYF. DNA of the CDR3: TGTGCCAGCAGTGAAGAGGGCCTCTACGAGCAGTACTTC.

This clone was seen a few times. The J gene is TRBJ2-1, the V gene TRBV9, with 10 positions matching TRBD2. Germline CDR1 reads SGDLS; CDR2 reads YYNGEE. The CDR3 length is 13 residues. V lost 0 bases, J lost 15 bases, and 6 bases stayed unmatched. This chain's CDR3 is CASSVGVSGRLFF. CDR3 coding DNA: TGTGCCAGCAGCGTAGGGGTTAGCGGGAGGCTGTTCTTC.